Below, 5 T cell receptor beta chains from the same sample are listed, as sequenced in a study of T cells after yellow fever vaccination. In TCRdb, the 5' RACE reads were re-called with MiXCR into one record per CDR3 protein. The sample lists 100,000 to 150,000 distinct CDR3 sequences; around 7.4% were seen once. Material: CD4+ T cells sorted from PBMCs, obtained more than 8 days after the first yellow fever vaccination. These receptors were collected from a man between 18 and 29 years old who received the YFV17D yellow fever vaccine.

Ten or more counts support this clonotype. This chain links TRBV9 with TRBJ1-5; D is possibly TRBD1 (5 bases). Germline assignment: CDR1 SGDLS and CDR2 YYNGEE. The CDR3 consists of 13 residues. Trimming shortened V by 0 bases and J by 6 bases, and 7 bases separated the two germline ends. CDR3 DNA sequence: TGTGCCAGCAGCGTAGGGGGGGTTCAGCCCCAGCATTTT. Translated: CASSVGGVQPQHF.

The genes are TRBV4-3 and TRBJ2-1; possible D gene TRBD1, 5 bases. In germline, CDR1 is LGHNA, CDR2 YSLEER. V lost 3 bases to trimming and J lost 2 bases, with 14 bases between them. The CDR3 loop spans 16 amino acids. This CDR3 is CASSHLGQRTYNEQFF. The CDR3 nucleotides read TGCGCCAGCAGCCACTTAGGACAACGAACCTACAATGAGCAGTTCTTC.

A remark on this clonotype: Being one base from a much bigger clone, this may be a read error. This chain joins TRBV18 and TRBJ1-5, with TRBD1 matching 9 bases. With 5 bases clipped from V and 2 bases from J, the junction kept 4 bases outside the gene matches. The CDR3 covers 15 residues. CDR1 KGHSH and CDR2 LQKENI come from the germline V gene. In DNA form, the CDR3 reads TGTGCCAGCTCAGGGACAGGGAGAGGCAATCAGCCCCAGCATTTT. It yields the protein CASSGTGRGNQPQHF. Full variable domain (remainder filled in from reference TRBV18 and TRBJ1-5): NAGVMQNPRHLVRRRGQEARLRCSPMKGHSHVYWYRQLPEEGLKFMVYLQKENIIDESGMPKERFSAEFPKEGPSILRIQQVVRGDSAAYFCASSGTGRGNQPQHFGDGTRLSIL.

This clonotype was seen ten or more times. The chain combines TRBV4-1 with TRBJ2-1; 8 nucleotides align to TRBD1. The CDR3 has 15 residues. The V segment lost 4 bases and the J segment 8 bases; nucleotides outside the gene matches: 10. Germline values: CDR1 MGHRA, CDR2 YSYEKL. The CDR3 nucleotides are TGCGCCAGCAGCCCTTGGACAGGGACCTGGGATGAGCAGTTCTTC. It is translated as CASSPWTGTWDEQFF.

At least ten counts were recorded for this clonotype. The CDR3, as DNA: TGTGCCAGCAGCTTAGATCTGGGACAGGGTAGCGAGACCCAGTACTTC. This translates into CASSLDLGQGSETQYF. The V and J genes are TRBV11-2 and TRBJ2-5; 9 bases fit TRBD1. Germline trimming cut 0 bases from V and 5 bases from J; bases unmatched to any gene: 7. In germline, CDR1 is SGHAT, CDR2 FQNNGV. This CDR3 is built from 16 residues.